The present T cell receptor beta chain was sequenced within a study of blood T cell repertoires in COVID-19. Study in general: Donors in the United States, Italy and Spain gave samples during acute or convalescent COVID-19.

This CDR3 spans 15 amino acids. The V gene's germline CDR1 is SGHAT and CDR2 FQNNGV. V lost 0 bases and J lost 5, with 12 bases in between. Participants had their cohort set by participant-reported clinical history. All exposed participants met a person with COVID-19 within 2 weeks before entering the study. The repertoire was sequenced with immunoSEQ multiplex PCR; TCRdb's copy has only in-frame clones and lacks some. The data hold 200,000 or so clones, with 83% observed a single time. The chain links TRBV11-2 to TRBJ2-3, with D perhaps TRBD2 (6 bases). Sequenced input: PBMCs or T cells enriched from blood (not recorded which). The TCR originated in a woman aged 45-65 years who had been exposed to COVID-19. The CDR3 reads CASSLDLISGDTQYF. The CDR3, as DNA: TGTGCCAGCAGCTTAGATCTGATTAGCGGAGATACGCAGTATTTT.